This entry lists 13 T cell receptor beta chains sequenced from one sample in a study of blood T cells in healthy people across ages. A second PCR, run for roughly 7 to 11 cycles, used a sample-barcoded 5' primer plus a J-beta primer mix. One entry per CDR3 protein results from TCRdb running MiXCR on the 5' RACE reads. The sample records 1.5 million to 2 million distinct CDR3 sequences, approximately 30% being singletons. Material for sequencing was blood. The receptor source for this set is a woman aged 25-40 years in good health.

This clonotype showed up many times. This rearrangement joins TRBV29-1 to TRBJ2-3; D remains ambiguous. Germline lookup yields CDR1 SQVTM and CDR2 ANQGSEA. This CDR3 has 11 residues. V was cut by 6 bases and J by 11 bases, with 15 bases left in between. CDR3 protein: CSVLRSQRQYF. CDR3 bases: TGCAGCGTCCTGAGGTCCCAGCGGCAGTATTTT.

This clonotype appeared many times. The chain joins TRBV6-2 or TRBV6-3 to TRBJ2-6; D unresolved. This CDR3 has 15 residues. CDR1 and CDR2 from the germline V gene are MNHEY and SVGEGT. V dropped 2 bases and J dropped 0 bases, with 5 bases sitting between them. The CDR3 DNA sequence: TGTGCCAGCAGTTACGCAGTCTCTGGGGCCAACGTCCTGACTTTC. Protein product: CASSYAVSGANVLTF.

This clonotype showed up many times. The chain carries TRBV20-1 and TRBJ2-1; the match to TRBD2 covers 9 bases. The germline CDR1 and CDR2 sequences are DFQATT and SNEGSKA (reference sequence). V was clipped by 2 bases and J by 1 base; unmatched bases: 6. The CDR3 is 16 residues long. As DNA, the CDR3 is TGCAGTGCTAGACTTATGACTAGCGGATCCTACAATGAGCAGTTCTTC. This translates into CSARLMTSGSYNEQFF.

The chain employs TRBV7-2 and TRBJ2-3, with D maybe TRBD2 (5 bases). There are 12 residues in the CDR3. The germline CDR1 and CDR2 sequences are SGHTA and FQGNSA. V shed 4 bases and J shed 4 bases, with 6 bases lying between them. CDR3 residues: CASSWGADTQYF. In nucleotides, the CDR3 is TGTGCCAGCAGCTGGGGAGCAGATACGCAGTATTTT.

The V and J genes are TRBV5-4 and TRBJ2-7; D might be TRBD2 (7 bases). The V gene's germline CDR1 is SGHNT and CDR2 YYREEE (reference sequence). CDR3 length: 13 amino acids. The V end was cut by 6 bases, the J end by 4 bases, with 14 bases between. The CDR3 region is CASNPEGGYEQYF. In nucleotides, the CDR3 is TGTGCCAGCAATCCCGAGGGGGGGTACGAGCAGTACTTC.

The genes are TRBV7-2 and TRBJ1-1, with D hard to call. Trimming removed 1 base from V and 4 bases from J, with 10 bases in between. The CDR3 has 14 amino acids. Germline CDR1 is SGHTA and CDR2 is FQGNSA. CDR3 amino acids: CASSLEVLSTEAFF. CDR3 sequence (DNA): TGTGCCAGCAGCTTAGAGGTGCTTAGCACTGAAGCTTTCTTT.

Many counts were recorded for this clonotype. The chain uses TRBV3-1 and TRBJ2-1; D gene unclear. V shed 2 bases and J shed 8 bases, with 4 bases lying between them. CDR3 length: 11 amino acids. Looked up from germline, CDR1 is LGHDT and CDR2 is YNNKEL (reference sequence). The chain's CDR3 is CASSQTDEQFF. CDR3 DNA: TGTGCCAGCAGCCAAACGGATGAGCAGTTCTTC.

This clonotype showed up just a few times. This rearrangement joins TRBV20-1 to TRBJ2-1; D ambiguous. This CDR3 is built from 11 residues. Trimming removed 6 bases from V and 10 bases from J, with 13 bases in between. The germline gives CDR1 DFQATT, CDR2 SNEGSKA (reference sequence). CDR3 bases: TGCAGTGCGGCCCCGTGGAAGGAGCAGTTCTTC. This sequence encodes CSAAPWKEQFF.

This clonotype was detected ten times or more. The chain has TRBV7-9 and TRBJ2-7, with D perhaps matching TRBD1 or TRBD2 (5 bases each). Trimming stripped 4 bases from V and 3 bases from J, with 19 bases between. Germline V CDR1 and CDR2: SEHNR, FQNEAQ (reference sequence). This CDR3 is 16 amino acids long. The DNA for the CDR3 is TGTGCCAGCAGCTCCGAATCCGGGACGGTGGACTACGAGCAGTACTTC. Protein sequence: CASSSESGTVDYEQYF.

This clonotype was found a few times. CDR3 sequence reads: CASSQERDSYGYTF. CDR3 DNA: TGCGCCAGCAGCCAAGAGAGGGACAGCTATGGCTACACCTTC. V and J are TRBV4-3 and TRBJ1-2, with 7 bases fitting TRBD1. The CDR3 contains 14 residues. The V and J ends lost 0 bases and 4 bases, in that order; junction bases with no gene match: 2. CDR1 is LGHNA, CDR2 YSLEER, per germline.

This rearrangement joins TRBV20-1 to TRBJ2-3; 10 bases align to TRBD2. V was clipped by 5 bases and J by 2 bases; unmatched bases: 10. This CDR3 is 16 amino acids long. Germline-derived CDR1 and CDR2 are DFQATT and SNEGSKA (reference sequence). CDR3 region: CSALPPSGGPTDTQYF. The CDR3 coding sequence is TGCAGTGCTCTTCCCCCTAGCGGGGGTCCCACAGATACGCAGTATTTT.

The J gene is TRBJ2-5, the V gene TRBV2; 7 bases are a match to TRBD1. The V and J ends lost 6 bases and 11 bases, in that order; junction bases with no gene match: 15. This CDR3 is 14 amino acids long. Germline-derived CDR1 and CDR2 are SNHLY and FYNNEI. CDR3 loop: CASSLDRTSMKQYF. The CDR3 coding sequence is TGTGCCAGCAGCCTGGACAGGACCAGCATGAAGCAGTACTTC.

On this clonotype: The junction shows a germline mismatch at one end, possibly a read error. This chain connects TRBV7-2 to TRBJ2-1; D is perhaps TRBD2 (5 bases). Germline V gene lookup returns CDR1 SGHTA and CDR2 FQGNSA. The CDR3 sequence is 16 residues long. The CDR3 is CASSLRGLSTYNEPFF. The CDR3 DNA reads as TGTGCCAGCAGCTTGCGCGGGTTGTCCACGTACAATGAGCCGTTCTTC.